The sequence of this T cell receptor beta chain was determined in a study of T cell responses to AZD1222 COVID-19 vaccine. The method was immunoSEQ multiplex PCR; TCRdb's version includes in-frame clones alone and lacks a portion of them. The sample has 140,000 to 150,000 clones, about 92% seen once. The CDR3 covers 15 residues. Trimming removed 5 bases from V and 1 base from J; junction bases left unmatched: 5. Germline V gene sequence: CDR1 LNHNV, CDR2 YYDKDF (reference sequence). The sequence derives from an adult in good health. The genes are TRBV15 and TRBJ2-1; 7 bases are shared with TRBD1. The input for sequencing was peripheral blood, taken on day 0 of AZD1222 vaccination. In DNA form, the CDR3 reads TGTGCCACCAGCCTACAGGGGCTGTCCTACAATGAGCAGTTCTTC. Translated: CATSLQGLSYNEQFF.